The 16 T cell receptor beta chains below were found in one sample sequenced in a study of cytomegalovirus exposure and HLA in healthy donors. Sequencing was performed with immunoSEQ multiplex PCR; in TCRdb, only in-frame clones are kept and a portion is missing. The table includes about 200,000 clones, over 65% detected once. The sequenced sample consisted of PBMCs. These TCRs come from a young woman in good health and CMV-seronegative.

This sequence joins TRBV30 and TRBJ2-5, with a possible D match to TRBD1 (5 bases). Germline V gene sequence: CDR1 GTSNPN, CDR2 SVGIG (reference sequence). V was shortened by 0 bases and J by 4 bases, with 9 bases between the two germline ends. The CDR3 is 13 amino acids. This CDR3 is CAWSVQTAETQYF. The CDR3 nucleotides read TGTGCCTGGAGTGTACAGACAGCAGAGACCCAGTACTTC.

The V gene is TRBV7-3, the J gene TRBJ2-3; 7 bases fit TRBD1. Unmatched junction bases numbered 3, after V lost 4 bases and J lost 5 bases. CDR1 is SGHTA and CDR2 is FQGTGA in the germline V gene. The CDR3 totals 13 residues. The CDR3 region is CASSSRQGDTQYF. The CDR3 nucleotides read TGTGCCAGCAGCTCTCGACAGGGAGATACGCAGTATTTT.

This chain joins TRBV5-1 and TRBJ1-2; D remains unclear. V was cut by 1 base and J by 8 bases, with 18 bases left in between. Germline V gives CDR1 SGHRS, CDR2 YFSETQ. CDR3 length: 15 residues. DNA for the CDR3: TGCGCCAGCAGCTTGTATGTAGACGTTCCATCCGGCTACACCTTC. As protein: CASSLYVDVPSGYTF.

V is TRBV11-2 and J is TRBJ2-7, with TRBD2 matching 9 bases. This CDR3 is 15 amino acids long. Looked up from germline, CDR1 is SGHAT and CDR2 is FQNNGV. V was clipped by 3 bases and J by 4 bases; unmatched bases: 7. For the CDR3, the DNA is TGTGCCAGCAGCTTCGTAGCGGGAGCTTTATACGAGCAGTACTTC. The encoded protein is CASSFVAGALYEQYF.

V and J are TRBV29-1 and TRBJ2-2; the D is unclear. V lost 4 bases, J lost 1 base, and 10 bases lay in between. The CDR3 sequence is 14 residues long. The germline V gene encodes CDR1 SQVTM and CDR2 ANQGSEA. Here the CDR3 DNA reads TGCAGCGTTGGGAACTCGGGGAACACCGGGGAGCTGTTTTTT. Protein sequence: CSVGNSGNTGELFF.

This chain links TRBV5-1 with TRBJ2-7; D may correspond to TRBD1 or TRBD2 (5 bases each). This CDR3 contains 14 residues. CDR1 is SGHRS, CDR2 YFSETQ, per germline. V lost 4 bases and J 3 bases, leaving 14 bases between the germline ends. The CDR3 nucleotides read TGCGCCAGCAGCGTCCGGGACGGAAGCTACGAGCAGTACTTC. Amino acid sequence: CASSVRDGSYEQYF.

The V call is TRBV20-1, the J call TRBJ2-7; a weak D match, TRBD1 (5 bases). CDR3 length equals 11 residues. Germline CDR1 DFQATT, CDR2 SNEGSKA (reference sequence). Trimming took off 4 bases at V and 5 bases at J, with 9 bases between the two ends. The CDR3 sequence is CSATPDNEQYF. CDR3 nucleotide sequence: TGCAGTGCTACCCCGGACAACGAGCAGTACTTC.

The chain has TRBV7-9 and TRBJ2-1; weak D call: TRBD1 (6 bases). Germline V gene lookup returns CDR1 SEHNR and CDR2 FQNEAQ (reference sequence). CDR3 length: 15 residues. Trimming cost V 5 bases and J 1 base, with 12 bases left between them. As DNA, the CDR3 is TGTGCCAGCAGCCCCAGGGGCGGGTCCTACAATGAGCAGTTCTTC. Translating gives CASSPRGGSYNEQFF.

The rearrangement uses TRBV18 and TRBJ1-1; D is unresolved. CDR1 and CDR2 (germline): KGHSH, LQKENI. This CDR3 spans 13 amino acids. V was cut by 2 bases and J by 3 bases, with 7 bases left in between. This chain's CDR3 is CASSPGVDTEAFF. The DNA for the CDR3 is TGTGCCAGCTCACCAGGTGTTGACACTGAAGCTTTCTTT.

The V and J genes are TRBV11-2 and TRBJ2-1; D is perhaps TRBD1 (5 bases). V was pared by 3 bases and J by 0 bases, with 15 bases between. The CDR3 covers 17 residues. Germline values: CDR1 SGHAT, CDR2 FQNNGV. This CDR3 reads CASSFSGHDSSYNEQFF. CDR3 sequence (DNA): TGTGCCAGCAGCTTTTCAGGTCACGACAGCTCCTACAATGAGCAGTTCTTC.

CDR3 amino acids: CASSSASSSEMRTQYF. The CDR3 nucleotides read TGTGCCAGCAGTTCGGCCAGCAGTTCCGAAATGAGGACCCAGTACTTC. The chain combines TRBV27 with TRBJ2-5; D unresolved. The CDR3 consists of 16 residues. Germline CDR1 reads MNHEY; CDR2 reads SMNVEV (reference sequence). Deletions cut 4 bases from V and 7 bases from J, with 22 bases between.

V and J are TRBV2 and TRBJ1-4; weak D call: TRBD1 (5 bases). The CDR3 contains 14 residues. CDR1 and CDR2 from the germline V gene are SNHLY and FYNNEI. Trimming removed 8 bases at V and 10 bases at J, with 20 bases between. The CDR3, as DNA: TGTGCCAGCGGACCGGGACCTCGTTCCGGAAAACTGTTTTTT. This gives the protein CASGPGPRSGKLFF.

This sequence joins TRBV5-4 and TRBJ2-3, with 10 bases that match TRBD1. The V segment lost 4 bases and the J segment 5 bases; nucleotides outside the gene matches: 4. Germline lookup yields CDR1 SGHNT and CDR2 YYREEE (reference sequence). There are 14 residues in the CDR3. CDR3 protein: CASSPGTGEDTQYF. DNA of the CDR3: TGTGCCAGCAGCCCAGGGACAGGGGAAGATACGCAGTATTTT.

V gene TRBV4-1 combines with J gene TRBJ2-5, with D possibly TRBD1 on 6 matching bases. Germline V CDR1 and CDR2: MGHRA, YSYEKL. Trimming removed 0 bases at V and 1 base at J, with 18 bases between. The CDR3 has 18 residues. CDR3 amino acids: CASSQERGQGIPQETQYF. The DNA for the CDR3 is TGCGCCAGCAGCCAAGAACGAGGGCAGGGGATTCCCCAAGAGACCCAGTACTTC.

The chain combines TRBV7-3 with TRBJ1-2; possible D gene TRBD1, 5 bases. Germline CDR1 and CDR2: SGHTA and FQGTGA. This CDR3 spans 16 amino acids. The V end was cut by 5 bases, the J end by 0 bases, with 16 bases between. CDR3 amino acids: CASSPTGGGANYGYTF. In nucleotides, the CDR3 is TGTGCCAGCAGCCCCACCGGGGGGGGAGCTAACTATGGCTACACCTTC.

V is TRBV18 and J is TRBJ1-3, with D possibly matching TRBD1 (5 bases). CDR1 KGHSH and CDR2 LQKENI come from the germline V gene. The CDR3 loop spans 15 amino acids. The V end was cut by 6 bases, the J end by 0 bases, with 12 bases between. CDR3 protein: CASSSFGTSGNTIYF. In DNA, the CDR3 is TGTGCCAGCTCTTCCTTCGGGACCTCTGGAAACACCATATATTTT.